One sample yielded the 31 T cell receptor beta chains listed below, sequenced in a study of blood T cell repertoires in COVID-19. The assay was immunoSEQ multiplex PCR, and TCRdb's table has in-frame clones only and misses some. This table has around 97,000 clones, around 90% appearing once. Sequenced material: peripheral blood. These receptors were collected from a woman between 55 and 75 years old with acute or convalescent COVID-19.

V usage is TRBV15 and J usage is TRBJ2-7, with a weak D call TRBD2 (6 bases). This CDR3 region has 15 residues. The V and J ends lost 0 bases and 2 bases respectively, with 11 bases between them. Germline V gene lookup returns CDR1 LNHNV and CDR2 YYDKDF (reference sequence). CDR3 sequence: CATSRDYRGTYEQYF. The CDR3 nucleotides are TGTGCCACCAGCAGAGATTACCGGGGGACCTACGAGCAGTACTTC.

The chain has TRBV6-5 and TRBJ1-5; D gene ambiguous. Germline V gene data show CDR1 as MNHEY and CDR2 as SVGAGI. The V gene lost 6 bases and the J gene lost 2 bases, with 14 bases spanning the gap. The CDR3 is 15 residues long. The CDR3 sequence: CASRLSGFGNQPQHF. The CDR3 nucleotides are TGTGCCAGCAGGTTATCGGGATTCGGCAATCAGCCCCAGCATTTT.

The chain joins TRBV5-5 to TRBJ2-1, with D maybe TRBD1 (5 bases). V was shortened by 2 bases and J by 8 bases, with 17 bases between the two germline ends. This CDR3 is 15 amino acids long. Germline CDR1 SGHKS, CDR2 YYEKEE (reference sequence). The CDR3 DNA sequence: TGTGCCAGCAGCTTAAACCCCCTCCCACAGGATGAGCAGTTCTTC. The encoded protein is CASSLNPLPQDEQFF.

This clone was picked up a small number of times. The chain uses TRBV10-1 and TRBJ2-7, with TRBD1 matching over 8 bases. The CDR3 sequence is 13 residues long. V lost 5 bases, J lost 8 bases, and 8 bases stayed unmatched. Germline V gene lookup returns CDR1 WNHNN and CDR2 SYGVQD (reference sequence). CDR3 region: CASSSGQGSKQYF. CDR3 DNA sequence: TGCGCCAGCAGTTCCGGACAGGGTTCGAAGCAGTACTTC.

The V call is TRBV19, the J call TRBJ2-2; D is unresolved. V lost 3 bases and J 3 bases, leaving 17 bases between the germline ends. The CDR3 spans 17 residues. CDR1 and CDR2 from the germline V gene are LNHDA and SQIVND (reference sequence). The CDR3 region is CASSIGDETGYTGELFF. In DNA form, the CDR3 reads TGTGCCAGTAGTATCGGCGATGAGACGGGTTACACCGGGGAGCTGTTTTTT.

The genes are TRBV14 and TRBJ2-3; TRBD2 matches at 13 bases. There are 15 residues in the CDR3. Germline assignment: CDR1 SGHDN and CDR2 FVKESK. V lost 1 base and J lost 7; bases outside the gene matches: 2. CDR3 coding DNA: TGTGCCAGCAGCCAAGGTGGGACTAGCGGGAATACGCAGTATTTT. Its translation is CASSQGGTSGNTQYF.

The chain is built from TRBV10-3 and TRBJ2-4; tentatively, D is TRBD2 (6 bases). CDR3 length: 15 residues. Germline loops: CDR1 ENHRY, CDR2 SYGVKD. V lost 0 bases and J 7 bases, leaving 13 bases between the germline ends. This CDR3 reads CAISESAGRGNIQYF. The CDR3 DNA reads TGTGCCATCAGTGAGTCGGCGGGGAGAGGGAACATTCAGTACTTC.

V is TRBV2 and J is TRBJ1-5; D uncertain. This CDR3 spans 12 amino acids. The germline gives CDR1 SNHLY, CDR2 FYNNEI. The ends were cut back, 5 bases at V and 2 bases at J, with 4 bases in the middle. The CDR3: CASSRGNQPQHF. The CDR3, as DNA: TGTGCCAGCAGTCGGGGCAATCAGCCCCAGCATTTT.

The chain links TRBV30 to TRBJ2-2; 11 positions agree with TRBD2. Germline-derived CDR1 and CDR2 are GTSNPN and SVGIG (reference sequence). The CDR3 has 16 residues. Trimming at V came to 5 bases and at J to 6 bases, leaving 11 bases not matched to a gene. The CDR3 loop reads CAWGPPPGLAAGELFF. The CDR3, as DNA: TGTGCCTGGGGCCCCCCTCCGGGACTAGCGGCCGGGGAGCTGTTTTTT.

This rearrangement joins TRBV29-1 to TRBJ1-2; D is perhaps TRBD1 (5 bases). Trimming took off 5 bases at V and 11 bases at J, with 9 bases between the two ends. Germline CDR1 is SQVTM and CDR2 is ANQGSEA. This CDR3 comprises 9 residues. CDR3 DNA: TGCAGCGTTACAGGAGGGTACACCTTC. The encoded protein is CSVTGGYTF.

The chain carries TRBV12-3 or TRBV12-4 and TRBJ1-1; no definite D call. V was trimmed by 1 base and J by 10 bases, leaving 13 bases between them. This CDR3 region has 13 residues. This CDR3 reads CASSLGSPGLAFF. The CDR3 nucleotides read TGTGCCAGCAGTTTAGGGAGCCCTGGACTAGCTTTCTTT.

The chain joins TRBV9 to TRBJ1-2, with a tentative D call TRBD1 (6 bases). The CDR3 is made up of 16 amino acids. Per the germline V gene, CDR1 is SGDLS and CDR2 is YYNGEE. V gave up 0 bases and J gave up 5 bases, with 17 bases separating them. The CDR3 DNA reads as TGTGCCAGCAGCGTAGGGGGGACACCCACTCCTTATGGCTACACCTTC. Residues: CASSVGGTPTPYGYTF.

The gene calls are TRBV3-1 (or the pseudogene TRBV3-2) and TRBJ2-5, with 8 bases lining up with TRBD2. V lost 4 bases and J lost 5; bases outside the gene matches: 6. Looked up from germline, CDR1 is LGHDT and CDR2 is YNNKEL (reference sequence). CDR3 length equals 14 residues. CDR3 sequence: CASSPRLAIETQYF. In DNA, the CDR3 is TGTGCCAGCAGCCCTCGACTAGCGATCGAGACCCAGTACTTC.

The chain links TRBV5-1 to TRBJ2-3; the match to TRBD2 covers 10 bases. The CDR3 is 16 residues long. The junction had 6 bases not matched to a gene; V was cut back by 4 bases and J by 1 base. The germline V gene encodes CDR1 SGHRS and CDR2 YFSETQ. CDR3 coding DNA: TGCGCCAGCAGCGCAGCTAGCGGGAGTGGCACAGATACGCAGTATTTT. Amino acid sequence: CASSAASGSGTDTQYF.

This clone was counted a few times. The chain links TRBV27 to TRBJ2-1, with 9 bases fitting TRBD2. The V and J ends lost 6 bases and 7 bases, in that order; junction bases with no gene match: 7. In germline, CDR1 is MNHEY, CDR2 SMNVEV (reference sequence). The CDR3 is 14 residues long. CDR3: CASRGGRAKNEQFF. The CDR3 nucleotides are TGTGCCAGCAGGGGCGGGAGGGCCAAAAATGAGCAGTTCTTC.

A note on this clone: Other DNA sequences in this sample translate to the same CDR3. This chain links TRBV12-3 or TRBV12-4 with TRBJ1-5; 7 positions match TRBD1. The V gene end was trimmed by 5 bases and the J gene end by 4 bases; junction bases not matched to a gene: 2. There are 13 residues in the CDR3. The CDR3 sequence is CASSLTGNQPQHF. CDR3 in DNA: TGTGCCAGCAGTCTGACAGGGAATCAGCCCCAGCATTTT.

The chain employs TRBV13 and TRBJ1-2; TRBD1 agrees at 8 bases. The germline V gene has CDR1 PRHDT and CDR2 FYEKMQ (reference sequence). The ends lost 2 bases at V and 5 bases at J; junction bases unmatched: 7. The CDR3 length is 15 residues. The CDR3 is CASSLSGTGLYGYTF. In DNA form, the CDR3 reads TGTGCCAGCAGCTTATCCGGGACAGGACTATATGGCTACACCTTC.

This chain uses TRBV24-1 with TRBJ2-2, with 9 bases fitting TRBD1. Germline CDR1 and CDR2: KGHDR and SFDVKD. CDR3 length: 15 amino acids. With 4 bases clipped from V and 7 bases from J, the junction kept 6 bases outside the gene matches. CDR3 in amino acids: CATSEDRGGGGELFF. In DNA, the CDR3 is TGTGCCACCAGTGAGGACAGGGGAGGTGGCGGGGAGCTGTTTTTT.

The chain is built from TRBV14 and TRBJ2-1; TRBD2 matches 8 bases. Per germline, CDR1 SGHDN and CDR2 FVKESK. V was pared by 1 base and J by 0 bases, with 14 bases of the junction left unmatched. The CDR3 covers 20 residues. The chain's CDR3 is CASSQVLGGRSRSSYNEQFF. The DNA for the CDR3 is TGTGCCAGCAGCCAAGTTCTCGGCGGGAGGTCCCGTAGCTCCTACAATGAGCAGTTCTTC.

The chain employs TRBV7-9 and TRBJ1-2; the D is unclear. This CDR3 comprises 14 residues. Germline V gene lookup returns CDR1 SEHNR and CDR2 FQNEAQ (reference sequence). With 3 bases removed from V and 4 bases from J, the gap between germline ends came to 12 bases. The DNA of the CDR3 is TGTGCCAGCAGCTTGGGCGGGGTATCCTATGGCTACACCTTC. Translating it yields CASSLGGVSYGYTF.

The J gene is TRBJ1-2, the V gene TRBV9; 7 nucleotides line up with TRBD1. V shed 0 bases and J 8 bases; nucleotides not matched to a gene: 7. The CDR3 has 14 amino acids. Germline V lookup: CDR1 SGDLS, CDR2 YYNGEE. The CDR3 protein is CASSVVGQESGYTF. CDR3 nucleotides: TGTGCCAGCAGCGTAGTCGGACAGGAGTCGGGCTACACCTTC. The full variable domain, in which reference TRBV9 and TRBJ1-2 provide the parts outside the CDR3, is DSGVTQTPKHLITATGQRVTLRCSPRSGDLSVYWYQQSLDQGLQFLIQYYNGEERAKGNILERFSAQQFPDLHSELNLSSLELGDSALYFCASSVVGQESGYTFGSGTRLTVV.

The chain's CDR3 is CASSTVFGRAYNEQFF. The CDR3 DNA sequence: TGTGCCAGCAGTACTGTTTTCGGGAGGGCCTACAATGAGCAGTTCTTC. The chain has TRBV6-2 or TRBV6-3 and TRBJ2-1, with 8 nucleotides matching TRBD2. There are 16 residues in the CDR3. V lost 5 bases, J lost 2 bases, and 8 bases stayed unmatched. Germline V gene data show CDR1 as MNHEY and CDR2 as SVGEGT.

This chain uses TRBV9 with TRBJ2-5, with 10 bases that match TRBD2. Germline V CDR1 and CDR2: SGDLS, YYNGEE. The length of the CDR3 is 15 residues. Trimming removed 4 bases from V and 2 bases from J; junction bases left unmatched: 5. The DNA for the CDR3 is TGTGCCAGCAGCCCCGGACTAGCGGTTCAAGAGACCCAGTACTTC. It is translated as CASSPGLAVQETQYF.

V gene TRBV28 combines with J gene TRBJ1-6, with D unresolved. The CDR3 consists of 17 residues. Trimming cost V 6 bases and J 0 bases, with 15 bases left between them. Per germline, CDR1 MDHEN and CDR2 SYDVKM. Written as DNA, the CDR3 is TGTGCCAGCAGCCTCGACGTTAGGAGCTCCTATAATTCACCCCTCCACTTT. Protein product: CASSLDVRSSYNSPLHF.

This clone showed up just once. This chain connects TRBV6-1 to TRBJ1-2; D unclear. The V end lost 3 bases, the J end lost 3 bases, and 8 bases lay between the germline ends. The germline gives CDR1 MNHNS, CDR2 SASEGT. The CDR3 sequence is 13 residues long. In nucleotides, the CDR3 is TGTGCCAGCAGTGATGCAGTGGACTATGGCTACACCTTC. Residues: CASSDAVDYGYTF.

The chain recombines TRBV28 with TRBJ2-1, with TRBD2 as a possible D gene (7 bases). Trimming removed 8 bases at V and 5 bases at J, with 16 bases between. CDR1 MDHEN and CDR2 SYDVKM come from the germline V gene. The CDR3 totals 14 residues. The chain's CDR3 is CASLRGGADNEQFF. As DNA, the CDR3 is TGTGCCAGCTTAAGGGGGGGGGCTGACAATGAGCAGTTCTTC. The full variable domain, with the rest looked up from reference TRBV28 and TRBJ2-1, is DVKVTQSSRYLVKRTGEKVFLECVQDMDHENMFWYRQDPGLGLRLIYFSYDVKMKEKGDIPEGYSVSREKKERFSLILESASTNQTSMYLCASLRGGADNEQFFGPGTRLTVL.

V gene TRBV29-1 combines with J gene TRBJ1-1, with a possible D match to TRBD1 (5 bases). The CDR3 sequence is 20 residues long. Trimming stripped 5 bases from V and 4 bases from J, with 35 bases between. The V gene's germline CDR1 is SQVTM and CDR2 ANQGSEA. DNA of the CDR3: TGCAGCGTTCACGTCTCAGGTCTTCTGGGGGTGACAGCGGGGGGCACTGAAGCTTTCTTT. Translation: CSVHVSGLLGVTAGGTEAFF.

This chain joins TRBV19 and TRBJ1-4; 7 nucleotides line up with TRBD1. V lost 6 bases and J lost 2; bases outside the gene matches: 6. This CDR3 region has 15 residues. Germline CDR1 LNHDA, CDR2 SQIVND (reference sequence). The CDR3: CASSESGQTNEKLFF. The CDR3 DNA is TGTGCCAGTAGCGAATCGGGACAGACTAATGAAAAACTGTTTTTT.

This clone was observed once. The chain combines TRBV5-4 with TRBJ1-1; D not resolved. The CDR3 contains 12 residues. Trimming removed 3 bases at V and 4 bases at J, with 7 bases between. The germline CDR1 and CDR2 sequences are SGHNT and YYREEE (reference sequence). The CDR3 reads CASSSLITEAFF. In DNA, the CDR3 is TGTGCCAGCAGCTCCCTAATCACTGAAGCTTTCTTT.

The rearrangement uses TRBV19 and TRBJ2-5, with a possible D match to TRBD2 (5 bases). Deletions cut 4 bases from V and 8 bases from J, with 14 bases between. The germline V gene has CDR1 LNHDA and CDR2 SQIVND (reference sequence). This CDR3 has 13 amino acids. CDR3 DNA sequence: TGTGCCAGTAGTACGGACCGCCGGGATACCCAGTACTTC. This codes for CASSTDRRDTQYF. Full variable domain (missing parts from reference TRBV19 and TRBJ2-5): DGGITQSPKYLFRKEGQNVTLSCEQNLNHDAMYWYRQDPGQGLRLIYYSQIVNDFQKGDIAEGYSVSREKKESFPLTVTSAQKNPTAFYLCASSTDRRDTQYFGPGTRLLVL.

The rearrangement uses TRBV9 and TRBJ1-4; D call uncertain. Looked up from germline, CDR1 is SGDLS and CDR2 is YYNGEE. This CDR3 has 17 residues. Trimming took off 0 bases at V and 0 bases at J, with 12 bases between the two ends. CDR3 DNA: TGTGCCAGCAGCGTAGGGCAGGTGATCACAACTAATGAAAAACTGTTTTTT. It specifies CASSVGQVITTNEKLFF.